The T cell receptor beta chain under discussion was sequenced for a study of blood T cells in healthy people across ages. Overall study context: About one barcoded beta molecule per two T cells was the capture yield of template switching. Study-level points and caveats: Roughly linear age-related decline in beta diversity appeared, significant by age 40.

This clonotype was seen a few times. The antigen remains unidentified. Alongside a J-beta primer mix, a sample-barcoded 5' primer served in a second PCR lasting about 7 to 11 cycles. TCRdb reprocessed the 5' RACE reads via MiXCR and lists one record per CDR3 protein. The sample has around 1,800,000 distinct CDR3 sequences, 35% to 50% seen once. Each sample yielded at least 6 million isolated PBMCs. With each sample, at least 5 micrograms of total RNA were extracted. Germline V gene data show CDR1 as DFQATT and CDR2 as SNEGSKA (reference sequence). CDR3 length: 16 residues. V gave up 0 bases and J gave up 7 bases, with 16 bases separating them.

Material for sequencing was blood. J is TRBJ1-6 and V is TRBV20-1, with D possibly TRBD1 on 5 matching bases. The sequence was obtained from a human donor in good health. The CDR3 region has the DNA TGCAGTGCTAGAGATCTTTCCGGGGCACTAAATTCACCCCTCCACTTT. This encodes CSARDLSGALNSPLHF.